This is a list of T cell receptor beta chains from one sample in a study of shared clonotypes between healthy human individuals. The table came from immunoSEQ multiplex PCR; TCRdb's copy has only in-frame clones and leaves some out. Among roughly 330,000 clones listed, around two thirds were seen once. Sequencing was done on a sample of memory CD4+ T cells sorted from blood. These receptors were obtained from a man aged 25 to 40 in good health. Both conserved end residues are part of each CDR3. The order of the fields is clone size, D gene, V gene, J gene, CDR3 protein, CDR3 DNA. A D gene is named only where the DNA matches it firmly. A row's size may be missing; if present it is once, few, many or a size class.

>-|TRBD2|TRBV5-1|TRBJ2-5
CASTSRGVQETQYF
TGCGCCAGCACCTCCCGGGGGGTCCAAGAGACCCAGTACTTC
>once|-|TRBV7-3|TRBJ2-1
CASSRTPGGNNEQFF
TGTGCCAGCAGTCGTACCCCTGGGGGTAACAATGAGCAGTTCTTC
>-|-|TRBV9|TRBJ2-3
CASSVGELADTQYF
TGTGCCAGCAGCGTCGGGGAGTTAGCAGATACGCAGTATTTT
>-|TRBD1|TRBV27|TRBJ1-2
CASSAHRQGGIYGYTF
TGTGCCAGCAGTGCACATCGACAGGGGGGTATCTATGGCTACACCTTC
>few|TRBD2|TRBV7-9|TRBJ2-1
CASSLALAGTYNEQFF
TGTGCCAGCAGCTTAGCACTAGCGGGAACCTACAATGAGCAGTTCTTC
>-|-|TRBV7-6|TRBJ2-7
CASSLADSSYEQYF
TGTGCCAGCAGCTTAGCCGACAGCTCCTACGAGCAGTACTTC
>-|-|TRBV15|TRBJ1-4
CATSRWASNEKLFF
TGTGCCACCAGCAGATGGGCATCTAATGAAAAACTGTTTTTT
>-|-|TRBV28|TRBJ1-1
CASSSEHRANTEAFF
TGTGCCAGCAGTTCCGAACACAGGGCGAACACTGAAGCTTTCTTT
>-|-|TRBV12-2|TRBJ2-7
CASRPYEQYF
TGTGCAAGTCGCCCTTACGAGCAGTACTTC
>-|TRBD2|TRBV4-3|TRBJ2-3
CASSRRSAGGGADTQYF
TGCGCCAGCAGCCGCCGGTCAGCGGGGGGAGGTGCAGATACGCAGTATTTT
>once|-|TRBV11-2|TRBJ2-5
CASSLAGGSGGQETQYF
TGTGCCAGCAGCTTAGCCGGCGGCAGTGGGGGACAAGAGACCCAGTACTTC
>-|TRBD2|TRBV14|TRBJ2-7
CASSQGLRAGGIYEQYF
TGTGCCAGCAGCCAAGGGTTGCGAGCGGGAGGAATCTACGAGCAGTACTTC
>-|-|TRBV7-9|TRBJ2-7
CASGGGIYEQYF
TGTGCCAGTGGCGGCGGGATCTACGAGCAGTACTTC
>-|-|TRBV4-3|TRBJ2-7
CASSQATGVSTYEQYF
TGCGCCAGCAGCCAAGCTACGGGAGTGTCGACCTACGAGCAGTACTTC
>-|TRBD2|TRBV11-2|TRBJ2-1
CASSLLRGLAVSYNEQFF
TGTGCCAGCAGTTTGCTCAGGGGACTAGCGGTTTCCTACAATGAGCAGTTCTTC
>-|-|TRBV9|TRBJ2-7
CASSVPFSSCF
TGTGCCAGCAGCGTACCCTTTAGTTCGTGTTTC
>-|-|TRBV5-4|TRBJ1-2
CASSDTGTLYGYTF
TGTGCCAGCAGCGATACCGGGACACTCTATGGCTACACCTTC
>-|TRBD1|TRBV4-3|TRBJ2-2
CASSQEVGGQGYTGELFF
TGCGCCAGCAGCCAAGAGGTGGGAGGACAGGGGTACACCGGGGAGCTGTTTTTT
>-|-|TRBV14|TRBJ2-5
CASSLRFGETQYF
TGTGCCAGCAGCCTGAGGTTTGGAGAGACCCAGTACTTC
>-|-|TRBV18|TRBJ1-2
CASSPMPGDGYTF
TGTGCCAGCTCACCAATGCCAGGGGATGGCTACACCTTC
>-|-|TRBV5-1|TRBJ2-7
CASSLSGEQYF
TGCGCCAGCAGCTTGTCCGGCGAGCAGTACTTC
>-|TRBD1|TRBV27|TRBJ1-1
CASSDRQGRTTEAFF
TGTGCCAGCAGTGACCGACAGGGGCGGACCACTGAAGCTTTCTTT
>once|TRBD2|TRBV5-4|TRBJ2-3
CASSLGLAGSTDTQYF
TGTGCCAGCAGCCTAGGACTAGCGGGAAGTACAGATACGCAGTATTTT
>-|TRBD1|TRBV7-9|TRBJ2-1
CASSPTGGPSSYNEQFF
TGTGCCAGCAGCCCCACAGGGGGGCCTAGCTCCTACAATGAGCAGTTCTTC
>few|-|TRBV19|TRBJ1-2
CASSGTGFDYGYTF
TGTGCCAGTAGTGGAACAGGGTTTGACTATGGCTACACCTTC
>-|-|TRBV6-5|TRBJ2-1
CASSSASGPYNEQFF
TGTGCCAGCAGTTCGGCCAGCGGGCCCTACAATGAGCAGTTCTTC
>-|-|TRBV30|TRBJ2-5
CAWSLGQKETQYF
TGTGCCTGGAGTCTCGGACAGAAAGAGACCCAGTACTTC
>-|TRBD2|TRBV11-2|TRBJ2-7
CASSPPRGLAFEQYF
TGTGCCAGCAGCCCCCCCCGAGGACTAGCATTCGAGCAGTACTTC
>few|TRBD1|TRBV28|TRBJ2-7
CASSSTGQGLGEQYF
TGTGCCAGCAGTTCTACGGGACAGGGATTGGGCGAGCAGTACTTC
>-|TRBD1|TRBV7-2|TRBJ2-5
CASSLSQGAKWTQYF
TGTGCCAGCAGCCTATCACAGGGGGCGAAGTGGACCCAGTACTTC
>-|-|TRBV11-1|TRBJ2-2
CAIAPRQGGAGELFF
TGTGCCATAGCTCCCAGGCAGGGTGGCGCCGGGGAGCTGTTTTTT